The next 13 T cell receptor beta chains were all read from a single sample in a study of shared clonotypes between healthy human individuals. The method was immunoSEQ multiplex PCR; TCRdb's version includes in-frame clones alone and lacks a portion of them. The table has some 450,000 clones, roughly 80% seen once. What was sequenced was PBMCs. The receptor set was obtained from a woman aged 40 to 50 in good health. Some clones in this sample may be carry-over from other donors' samples.

This clone was detected only once. The V call is TRBV10-3, the J call TRBJ2-1; maybe TRBD2 (6 bases). CDR3 size: 14 residues. Germline V gene data show CDR1 as ENHRY and CDR2 as SYGVKD. Trimming took off 6 bases at V and 0 bases at J, with 9 bases between the two ends. CDR3 nucleotide sequence: TGTGCCATCAGGGAGGGAGGCTCCTACAATGAGCAGTTCTTC. It yields the protein CAIREGGSYNEQFF.

For the CDR3, the DNA is TGTGCCAGCAGTAGAGTGGGACTAGCGGGAGTCTACAATGAGCAGTTCTTC. Translating it yields CASSRVGLAGVYNEQFF. This sequence joins TRBV27 and TRBJ2-1, with 14 bases aligning to TRBD2. The CDR3 has 17 residues. The germline V gene encodes CDR1 MNHEY and CDR2 SMNVEV (reference sequence). The trim removed 5 bases at V and 3 bases at J, leaving 6 bases unmatched.

This chain links TRBV5-8 with TRBJ1-4; D is uncertain. CDR3 size: 15 residues. The germline V gene encodes CDR1 SGHTS and CDR2 YDEGEE. V was clipped by 2 bases and J by 0 bases, with 8 bases between them. Here the CDR3 reads CASSFDGATNEKLFF. DNA of the CDR3: TGTGCCAGCAGCTTTGACGGTGCAACTAATGAAAAACTGTTTTTT.

This chain uses TRBV25-1 with TRBJ2-1; TRBD2 might be the D (5 bases). In germline, CDR1 is MGHDK, CDR2 SYGVNS. There are 16 residues in the CDR3. V lost 1 base and J lost 4, with 14 bases in between. CDR3 sequence (DNA): TGTGCCAGCAGTGAATTCACGGGATACTATTACAATGAGCAGTTCTTC. Its protein product is CASSEFTGYYYNEQFF.

This clone appeared a few times. This rearrangement joins TRBV29-1 to TRBJ2-7; no clear D. From germline, CDR1 is SQVTM and CDR2 ANQGSEA. V was shortened by 4 bases and J by 2 bases, with 9 bases between the two germline ends. The CDR3 loop spans 12 amino acids. The CDR3 here is CSVGPNAYEQYF. Here the CDR3 DNA reads TGCAGCGTTGGTCCTAACGCCTACGAGCAGTACTTC.

This chain connects TRBV15 to TRBJ2-2; D is ambiguous. Germline V lookup: CDR1 LNHNV, CDR2 YYDKDF (reference sequence). The CDR3 spans 13 residues. The V end was cut by 7 bases, the J end by 1 base, with 7 bases between. CDR3 sequence reads: CATKDGNTGELFF. In DNA form, the CDR3 reads TGTGCCACCAAGGACGGGAACACCGGGGAGCTGTTTTTT.

Notes on this clone: Given a much more abundant clone one base away, this may be a read error. The chain joins TRBV4-1 to TRBJ1-5; maybe TRBD1 (5 bases). Between the trimmed V and J ends, which lost 2 bases and 6 bases, there was a span of 14 bases. The CDR3 extends over 15 amino acids. Germline CDR1 MGHRA, CDR2 YSYEKL. The DNA for the CDR3 is TGCGCCAGCAGCCAAAGATTAGGGGAAAGTCAGCCCCAGCATTTT. It encodes CASSQRLGESQPQHF.

This clone appeared a few times. This sequence joins TRBV28 and TRBJ1-2; the D gene is possibly TRBD1 (5 bases). Between the trimmed V and J ends, which lost 5 bases and 9 bases, there was a span of 16 bases. The V gene's germline CDR1 is MDHEN and CDR2 SYDVKM. The CDR3 totals 13 residues. This CDR3 reads CASSPGGGWSYTF. The CDR3 DNA reads as TGTGCCAGCAGTCCCGGCGGGGGTTGGAGCTACACCTTC.

This sequence joins TRBV7-2 and TRBJ1-3; D not certain. Germline V lookup: CDR1 SGHTA, CDR2 FQGNSA. Trimming pared 1 base from V and 3 bases from J, leaving 1 base between. This CDR3 has 12 residues. The CDR3 DNA follows: TGTGCCAGCAGCTTAGTTGGAAACACCATATATTTT. This gives the protein CASSLVGNTIYF.

The chain is built from TRBV6-4 and TRBJ2-2; 8 bases are a match to TRBD1. With V trimmed by 6 bases and J by 3 bases, 6 bases remained unmatched. The germline V gene encodes CDR1 MRHNA and CDR2 SNTAGT. The CDR3 has 15 residues. This CDR3 reads CASSPGQGDTGELFF. Here the CDR3 DNA reads TGTGCCAGCAGCCCCGGACAGGGCGACACCGGGGAGCTGTTTTTT.

The J gene is TRBJ2-5, the V gene TRBV7-2, with TRBD2 matching over 15 bases. Germline V gene sequence: CDR1 SGHTA, CDR2 FQGNSA. This CDR3 comprises 17 residues. After removal of 2 bases from V and 5 bases from J, the junction contained 6 bases not matched to a gene. CDR3 in DNA: TGTGCCAGCAGCTTAAAGGGACTAGCGGGAGGATTTGAGACCCAGTACTTC. This translates into CASSLKGLAGGFETQYF.

As to this clone: The sample carries other DNA sequences with the same CDR3. The chain links TRBV7-2 to TRBJ2-5, with no clear D. Trimming left V 1 base short and J 2 bases short, with 8 bases between. Germline V gives CDR1 SGHTA, CDR2 FQGNSA. There are 14 residues in the CDR3. This CDR3 is CASSLGGTQETQYF. The CDR3 bases are TGTGCCAGCAGCTTAGGTGGCACGCAAGAGACCCAGTACTTC.

V gene TRBV7-8 combines with J gene TRBJ2-7; D uncertain. CDR3 length equals 13 residues. V was trimmed by 1 base and J by 2 bases, leaving 6 bases between them. Germline V CDR1 and CDR2: SGHVS, FQNEAQ. The CDR3 DNA sequence: TGTGCCAGCAGCTTAGGCATTCCCTACGAGCAGTACTTC. Translation gives CASSLGIPYEQYF.